This T cell receptor (beta chain) was sequenced for a study of T-cell reconstitution after alpha-beta-depleted transplantation in children. Preparation of the TCRbeta library was carried out with unique molecular identifiers. One entry per CDR3 protein, called by TCRdb with MiXCR from the PCR reads. This sample carries more than 120,000 distinct CDR3 sequences, around 10% of them seen once, and the ten largest clones take around a sixth. Study observations and caveats: Surviving recipient T cells and thymic progenitors accounted for the high day-60 TCRbeta diversity observed in some patients.

This clonotype was observed at least ten times. Its antigen remains unknown. The V gene lost 3 bases and the J gene lost 0 bases, with 7 bases spanning the gap. The germline V gene has CDR1 ENHRY and CDR2 SYGVKD. The CDR3 covers 14 residues. The V and J genes are TRBV10-3 and TRBJ2-3; D remains ambiguous. The origin of this receptor is a female patient aged 2-15 years who had a stem cell transplant for congenital amegakaryocytic thrombocytopenia, so the T cells may come from the graft donor. Sequences were derived from PBMCs, mostly from graft donor cells, sampled 180 days after TCRalphabeta/CD19-depleted stem cell transplant. Here the CDR3 reads CAISDGLSTDTQYF. The CDR3 DNA follows: TGTGCCATCAGTGACGGGTTGAGCACAGATACGCAGTATTTT.